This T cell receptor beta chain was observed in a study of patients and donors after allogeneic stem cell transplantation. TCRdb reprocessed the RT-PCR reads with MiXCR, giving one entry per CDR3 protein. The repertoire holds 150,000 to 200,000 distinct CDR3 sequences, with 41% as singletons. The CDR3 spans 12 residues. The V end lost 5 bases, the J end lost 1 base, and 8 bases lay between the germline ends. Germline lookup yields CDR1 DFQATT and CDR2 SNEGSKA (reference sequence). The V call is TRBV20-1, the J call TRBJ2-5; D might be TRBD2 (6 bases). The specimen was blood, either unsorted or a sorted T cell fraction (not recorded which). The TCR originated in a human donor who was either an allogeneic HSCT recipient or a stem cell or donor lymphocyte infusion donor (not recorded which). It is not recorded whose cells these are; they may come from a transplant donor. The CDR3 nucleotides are TGCAGTGCTTGTAGCGGCCAAGAGACCCAGTACTTC. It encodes CSACSGQETQYF.